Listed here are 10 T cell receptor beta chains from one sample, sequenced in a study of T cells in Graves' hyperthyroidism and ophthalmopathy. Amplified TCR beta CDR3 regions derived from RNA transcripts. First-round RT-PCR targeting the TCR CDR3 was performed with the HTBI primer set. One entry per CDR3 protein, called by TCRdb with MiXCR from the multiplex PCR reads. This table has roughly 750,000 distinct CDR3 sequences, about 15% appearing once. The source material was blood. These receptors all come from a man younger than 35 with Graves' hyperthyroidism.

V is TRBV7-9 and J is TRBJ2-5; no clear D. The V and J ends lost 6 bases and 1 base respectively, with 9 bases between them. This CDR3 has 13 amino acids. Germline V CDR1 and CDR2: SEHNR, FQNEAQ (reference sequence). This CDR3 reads CASSQPSQETQYF. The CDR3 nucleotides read TGTGCCAGCAGTCAACCCAGCCAAGAGACCCAGTACTTC.

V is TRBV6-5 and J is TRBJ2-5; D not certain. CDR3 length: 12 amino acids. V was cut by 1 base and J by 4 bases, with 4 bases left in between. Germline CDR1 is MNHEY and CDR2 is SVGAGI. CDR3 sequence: CASSYYRETQYF. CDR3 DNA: TGTGCCAGCAGTTACTACCGAGAGACCCAGTACTTC.

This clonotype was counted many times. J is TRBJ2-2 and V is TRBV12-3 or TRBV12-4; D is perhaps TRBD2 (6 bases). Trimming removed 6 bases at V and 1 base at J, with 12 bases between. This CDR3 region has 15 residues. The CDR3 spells CASSPLGGNTGELFF. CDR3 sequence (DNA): TGTGCCAGCAGCCCACTGGGGGGGAACACCGGGGAGCTGTTTTTT.

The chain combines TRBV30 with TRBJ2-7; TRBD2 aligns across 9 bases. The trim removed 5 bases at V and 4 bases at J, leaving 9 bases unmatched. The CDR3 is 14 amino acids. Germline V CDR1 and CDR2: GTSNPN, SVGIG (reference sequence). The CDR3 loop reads CAWSRAGGVYEQYF. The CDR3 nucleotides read TGTGCCTGGTCCCGAGCGGGAGGAGTATACGAGCAGTACTTC.

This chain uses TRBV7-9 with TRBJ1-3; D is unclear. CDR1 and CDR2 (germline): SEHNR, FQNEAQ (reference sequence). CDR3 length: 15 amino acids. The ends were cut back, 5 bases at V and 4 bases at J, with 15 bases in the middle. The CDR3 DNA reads TGTGCCAGCAGCACCCCCGGCCGACAAGGAAACACCATATATTTT. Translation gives CASSTPGRQGNTIYF.

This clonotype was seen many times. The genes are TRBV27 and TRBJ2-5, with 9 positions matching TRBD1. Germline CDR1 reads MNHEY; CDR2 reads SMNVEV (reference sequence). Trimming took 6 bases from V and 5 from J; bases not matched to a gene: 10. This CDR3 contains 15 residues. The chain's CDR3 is CASSPGTGWRETQYF. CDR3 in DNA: TGTGCCAGCAGCCCCGGGACAGGGTGGAGGGAGACCCAGTACTTC.

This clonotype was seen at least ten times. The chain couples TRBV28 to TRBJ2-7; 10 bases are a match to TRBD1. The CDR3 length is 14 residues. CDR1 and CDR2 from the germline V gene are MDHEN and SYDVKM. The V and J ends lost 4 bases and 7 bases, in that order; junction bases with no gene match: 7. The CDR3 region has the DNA TGTGCCAGCAGTTCGGGGACAGGGGACAAAGAGCAGTACTTC. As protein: CASSSGTGDKEQYF.

The CDR3 loop reads CASSGSLGEEAQYF. DNA for the CDR3: TGTGCCAGTAGTGGCTCCTTGGGAGAGGAGGCCCAGTACTTC. This rearrangement joins TRBV19 to TRBJ2-5, with TRBD2 as a possible D gene (5 bases). With 5 bases removed from V and 9 bases from J, the gap between germline ends came to 19 bases. CDR3 length equals 14 residues. Germline CDR1 is LNHDA and CDR2 is SQIVND (reference sequence).

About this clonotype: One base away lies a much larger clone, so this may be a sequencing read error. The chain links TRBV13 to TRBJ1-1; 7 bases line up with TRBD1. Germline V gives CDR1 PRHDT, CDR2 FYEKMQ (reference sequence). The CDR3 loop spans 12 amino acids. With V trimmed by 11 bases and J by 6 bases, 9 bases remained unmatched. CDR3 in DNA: TGTGCCGGTGCGACAGGGAGGGCTGAAGCTTTCTTT. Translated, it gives CAGATGRAEAFF.

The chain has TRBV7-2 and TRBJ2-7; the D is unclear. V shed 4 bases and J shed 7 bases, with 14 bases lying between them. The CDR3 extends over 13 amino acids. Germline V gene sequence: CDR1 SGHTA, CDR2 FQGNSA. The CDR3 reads CASSSQGLREQYF. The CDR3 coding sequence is TGTGCCAGCAGCTCCCAAGGGTTGAGGGAGCAGTACTTC.